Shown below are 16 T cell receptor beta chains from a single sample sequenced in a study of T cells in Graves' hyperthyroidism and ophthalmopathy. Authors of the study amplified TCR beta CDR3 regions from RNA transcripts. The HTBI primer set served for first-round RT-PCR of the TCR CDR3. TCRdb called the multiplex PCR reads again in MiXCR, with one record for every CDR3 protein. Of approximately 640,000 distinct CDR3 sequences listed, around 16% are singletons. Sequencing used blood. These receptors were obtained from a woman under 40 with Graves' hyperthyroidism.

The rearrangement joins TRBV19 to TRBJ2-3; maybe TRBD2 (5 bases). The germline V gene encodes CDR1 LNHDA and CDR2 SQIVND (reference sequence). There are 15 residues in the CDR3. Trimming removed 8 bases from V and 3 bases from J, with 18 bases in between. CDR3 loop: CASSEDRESTDTQYF. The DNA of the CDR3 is TGTGCCAGTTCTGAAGATCGGGAATCTACAGATACGCAGTATTTT.

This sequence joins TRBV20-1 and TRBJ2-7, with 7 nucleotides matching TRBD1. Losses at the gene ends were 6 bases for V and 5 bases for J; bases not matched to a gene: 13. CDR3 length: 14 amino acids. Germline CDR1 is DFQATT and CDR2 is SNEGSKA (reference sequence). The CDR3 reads CSAVLETGFNEQYF. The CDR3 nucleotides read TGCAGTGCCGTCCTCGAGACAGGGTTCAACGAGCAGTACTTC.

The CDR3 DNA follows: TGCGCCAGCAGGGAATTACTAGCGGGAGCCGGACTCTACGAGCAGTACTTC. This encodes CASRELLAGAGLYEQYF. The chain employs TRBV10-2 and TRBJ2-7, with 11 bases lining up with TRBD2. Germline V gene sequence: CDR1 WSHSY, CDR2 SAAADI. This CDR3 region has 17 residues. Trimming cost V 6 bases and J 3 bases; bases outside gene matches: 13.

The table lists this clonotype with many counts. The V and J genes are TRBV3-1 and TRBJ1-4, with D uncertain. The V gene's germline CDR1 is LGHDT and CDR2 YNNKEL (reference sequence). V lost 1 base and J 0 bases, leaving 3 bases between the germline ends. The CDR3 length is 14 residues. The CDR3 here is CASSQGATNEKLFF. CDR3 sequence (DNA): TGTGCCAGCAGCCAAGGTGCAACTAATGAAAAACTGTTTTTT.

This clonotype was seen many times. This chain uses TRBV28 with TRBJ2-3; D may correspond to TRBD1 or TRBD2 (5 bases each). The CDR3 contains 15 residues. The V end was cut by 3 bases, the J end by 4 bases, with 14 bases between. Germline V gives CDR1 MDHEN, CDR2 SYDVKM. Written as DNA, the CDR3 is TGTGCCAGCAGTTTCAGGGTCTTGGGGGCAGATACGCAGTATTTT. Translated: CASSFRVLGADTQYF. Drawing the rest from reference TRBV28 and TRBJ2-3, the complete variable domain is DVKVTQSSRYLVKRTGEKVFLECVQDMDHENMFWYRQDPGLGLRLIYFSYDVKMKEKGDIPEGYSVSREKKERFSLILESASTNQTSMYLCASSFRVLGADTQYFGPGTRLTVL.

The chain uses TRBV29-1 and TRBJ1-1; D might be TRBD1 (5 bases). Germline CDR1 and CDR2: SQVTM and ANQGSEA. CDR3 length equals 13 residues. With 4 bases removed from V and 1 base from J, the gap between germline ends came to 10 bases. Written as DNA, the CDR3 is TGCAGCGTTGGCGGGACCCCGAACACTGAAGCTTTCTTT. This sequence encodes CSVGGTPNTEAFF.

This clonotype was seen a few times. CDR3 loop: CASSLVERGYEQYF. In DNA form, the CDR3 reads TGTGCCAGCAGCTTAGTGGAAAGGGGCTACGAGCAGTACTTC. The chain employs TRBV5-5 and TRBJ2-7; D might be TRBD1 (5 bases). Germline-derived CDR1 and CDR2 are SGHKS and YYEKEE (reference sequence). Between the trimmed V and J ends, which lost 2 bases and 3 bases, there was a span of 12 bases. The CDR3 totals 14 residues.

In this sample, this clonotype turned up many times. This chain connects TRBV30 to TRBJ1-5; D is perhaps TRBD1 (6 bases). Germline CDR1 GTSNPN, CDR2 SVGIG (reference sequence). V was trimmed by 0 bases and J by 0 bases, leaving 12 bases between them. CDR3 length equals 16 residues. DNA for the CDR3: TGTGCCTGGAGTGTAGGGTACAGGGATAGCAATCAGCCCCAGCATTTT. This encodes CAWSVGYRDSNQPQHF.

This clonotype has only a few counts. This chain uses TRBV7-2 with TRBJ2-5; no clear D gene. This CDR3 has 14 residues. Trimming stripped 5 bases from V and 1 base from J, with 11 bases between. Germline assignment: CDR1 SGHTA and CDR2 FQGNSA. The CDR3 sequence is CASSVRTPQETQYF. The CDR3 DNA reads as TGTGCCAGCAGCGTGAGGACCCCCCAAGAGACCCAGTACTTC.

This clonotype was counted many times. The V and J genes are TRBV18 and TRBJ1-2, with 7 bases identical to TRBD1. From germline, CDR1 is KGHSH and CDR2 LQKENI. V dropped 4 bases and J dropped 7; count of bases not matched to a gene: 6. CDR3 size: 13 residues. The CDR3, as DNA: TGTGCCAGCTCACACGACAGGGCAGGTGGCTACACCTTC. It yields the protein CASSHDRAGGYTF.

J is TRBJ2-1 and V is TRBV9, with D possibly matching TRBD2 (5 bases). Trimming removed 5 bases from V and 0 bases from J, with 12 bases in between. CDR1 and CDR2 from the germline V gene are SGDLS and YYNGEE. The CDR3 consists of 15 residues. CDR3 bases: TGTGCCAGCAGTCTAAAGCGGTCCTCCTACAATGAGCAGTTCTTC. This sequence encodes CASSLKRSSYNEQFF.

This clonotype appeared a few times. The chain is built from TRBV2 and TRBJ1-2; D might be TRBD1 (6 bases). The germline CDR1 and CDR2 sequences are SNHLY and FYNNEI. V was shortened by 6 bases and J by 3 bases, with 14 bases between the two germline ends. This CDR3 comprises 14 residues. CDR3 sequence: CASSSRQEHYGYTF. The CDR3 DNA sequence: TGTGCCAGCAGCTCTAGACAGGAACACTATGGCTACACCTTC.

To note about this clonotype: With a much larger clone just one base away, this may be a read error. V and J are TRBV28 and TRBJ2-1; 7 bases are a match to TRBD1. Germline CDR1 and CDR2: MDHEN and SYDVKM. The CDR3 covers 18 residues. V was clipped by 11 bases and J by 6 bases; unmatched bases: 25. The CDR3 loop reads CAASILRGDRERVNEQFF. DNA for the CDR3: TGTGCCGCGAGTATACTCCGGGGAGACAGGGAGCGCGTCAATGAGCAGTTCTTC. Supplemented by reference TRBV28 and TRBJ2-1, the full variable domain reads DVKVTQSSRYLVKRTGEKVFLECVQDMDHENMFWYRQDPGLGLRLIYFSYDVKMKEKGDIPEGYSVSREKKERFSLILESASTNQTSMYLCAASILRGDRERVNEQFFGPGTRLTVL.

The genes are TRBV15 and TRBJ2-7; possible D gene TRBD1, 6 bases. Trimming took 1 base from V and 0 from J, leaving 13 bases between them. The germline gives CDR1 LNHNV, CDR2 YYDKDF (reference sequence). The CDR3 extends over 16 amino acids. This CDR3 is CATSRGHLRGSYEQYF. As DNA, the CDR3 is TGTGCCACCAGCAGAGGACACCTCAGGGGCTCCTACGAGCAGTACTTC. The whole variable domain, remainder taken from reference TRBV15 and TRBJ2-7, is DAMVIQNPRYQVTQFGKPVTLSCSQTLNHNVMYWYQQKSSQAPKLLFHYYDKDFNNEADTPDNFQSRRPNTSFCFLDIRSPGLGDTAMYLCATSRGHLRGSYEQYFGPGTRLTVT.

As DNA, the CDR3 is TGTGCCAGCAGCGTAGGGGGTCTCCGTAGCACAGATACGCAGTATTTT. Protein: CASSVGGLRSTDTQYF. The V call is TRBV9, the J call TRBJ2-3; D call uncertain. Germline-derived CDR1 and CDR2 are SGDLS and YYNGEE. V was cut by 0 bases and J by 0 bases, with 11 bases left in between. The CDR3 loop spans 16 amino acids.

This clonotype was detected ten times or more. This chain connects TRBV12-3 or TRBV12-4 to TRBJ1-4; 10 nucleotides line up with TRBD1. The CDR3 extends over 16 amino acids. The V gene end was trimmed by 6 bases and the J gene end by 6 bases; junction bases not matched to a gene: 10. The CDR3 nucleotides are TGTGCCAGCAGGAAAGTAGGGGGGACAGGGGATGAAAAACTGTTTTTT. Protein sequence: CASRKVGGTGDEKLFF.